This T cell receptor beta chain was sequenced for a study of blood T cell repertoires in COVID-19. Study overall: Acute and convalescent COVID-19 specimens originated in the United States, Italy and Spain. Sources were T cells, B-cell-depleted T cells, or PBMCs; the material itself was cDNA or gDNA.

The CDR3 extends over 17 amino acids. The germline V gene has CDR1 SGHRS and CDR2 YFSETQ. V shed 0 bases and J shed 1 base, with 15 bases lying between them. Original handling: Estimated nucleated cell counts came from reference gene primer amplification. Assay: immunoSEQ multiplex PCR; the TCRdb copy retains only in-frame clones and omits some. The D gene and trimming were derived from the DNA, and the V and J assignments and clone size from that table. The sample includes 200,000 to 300,000 clones, about 79% of them seen just once. Material: peripheral blood. This TCR derives from a man between 35 and 55 years old who had recovered from COVID-19. This chain connects TRBV5-1 to TRBJ2-3; the D is unclear. The CDR3 protein is CASSLELRGAGTDTQYF. CDR3 in DNA: TGCGCCAGCAGCTTGGAACTTCGAGGCGCGGGCACAGATACGCAGTATTTT.